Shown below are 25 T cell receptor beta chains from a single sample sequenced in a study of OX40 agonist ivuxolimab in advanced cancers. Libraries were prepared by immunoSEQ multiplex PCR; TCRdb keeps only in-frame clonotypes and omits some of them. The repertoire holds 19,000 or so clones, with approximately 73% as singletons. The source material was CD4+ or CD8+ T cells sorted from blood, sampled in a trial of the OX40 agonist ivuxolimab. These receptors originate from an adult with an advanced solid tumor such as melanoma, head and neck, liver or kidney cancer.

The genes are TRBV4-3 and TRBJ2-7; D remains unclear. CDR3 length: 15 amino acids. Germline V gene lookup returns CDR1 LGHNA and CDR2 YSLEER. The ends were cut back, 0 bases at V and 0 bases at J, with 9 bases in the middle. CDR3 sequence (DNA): TGCGCCAGCAGCCAAGATCGACCCAGCTCCTACGAGCAGTACTTC. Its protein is CASSQDRPSSYEQYF.

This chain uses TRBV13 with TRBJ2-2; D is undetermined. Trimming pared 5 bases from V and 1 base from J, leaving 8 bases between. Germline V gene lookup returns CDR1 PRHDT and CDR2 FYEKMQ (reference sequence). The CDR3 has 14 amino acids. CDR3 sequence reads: CASSLWGNTGELFF. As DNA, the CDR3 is TGTGCCAGCAGCCTCTGGGGGAACACCGGGGAGCTGTTTTTT.

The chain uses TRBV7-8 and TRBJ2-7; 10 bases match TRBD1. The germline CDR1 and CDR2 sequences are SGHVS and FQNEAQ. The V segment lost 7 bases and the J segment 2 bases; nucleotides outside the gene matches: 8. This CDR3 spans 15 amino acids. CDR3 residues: CASILGTGETYEQYF. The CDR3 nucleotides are TGTGCCAGCATTTTAGGGACAGGGGAAACCTACGAGCAGTACTTC. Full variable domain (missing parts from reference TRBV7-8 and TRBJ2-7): GAGVSQSPRYKVAKRGQDVALRCDPISGHVSLFWYQQALGQGPEFLTYFQNEAQLDKSGLPSDRFFAERPEGSVSTLKIQRTQQEDSAVYLCASILGTGETYEQYFGPGTRLTVT.

CDR3 loop: CASSPYSNQPQHF. CDR3 sequence (DNA): TGTGCCAGCAGCCCTTATAGCAATCAGCCCCAGCATTTT. This sequence joins TRBV11-2 and TRBJ1-5, with D unclear. The CDR3 spans 13 residues. Trimming removed 5 bases from V and 0 bases from J, with 5 bases in between. Germline V gives CDR1 SGHAT, CDR2 FQNNGV.

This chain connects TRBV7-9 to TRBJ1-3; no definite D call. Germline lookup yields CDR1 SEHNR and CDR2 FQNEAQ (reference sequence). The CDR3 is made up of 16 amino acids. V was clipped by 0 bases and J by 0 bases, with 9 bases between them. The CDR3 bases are TGTGCCAGCAGCTTAGCTCAGGACTACTCTGGAAACACCATATATTTT. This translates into CASSLAQDYSGNTIYF.

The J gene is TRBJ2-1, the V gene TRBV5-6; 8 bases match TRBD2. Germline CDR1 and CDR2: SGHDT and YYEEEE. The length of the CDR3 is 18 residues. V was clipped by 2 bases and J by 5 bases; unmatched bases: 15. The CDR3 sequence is CASSLFFGTREDNNEQFF. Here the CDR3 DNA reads TGTGCCAGCAGCTTATTTTTCGGGACGCGGGAGGACAACAATGAGCAGTTCTTC.

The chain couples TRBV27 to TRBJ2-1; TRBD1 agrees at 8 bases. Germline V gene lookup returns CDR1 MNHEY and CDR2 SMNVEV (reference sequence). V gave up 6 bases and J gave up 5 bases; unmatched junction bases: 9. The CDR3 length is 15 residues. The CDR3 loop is CASSARTGWDNEQFF. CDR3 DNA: TGTGCCAGCAGCGCGCGGACAGGGTGGGACAATGAGCAGTTCTTC.

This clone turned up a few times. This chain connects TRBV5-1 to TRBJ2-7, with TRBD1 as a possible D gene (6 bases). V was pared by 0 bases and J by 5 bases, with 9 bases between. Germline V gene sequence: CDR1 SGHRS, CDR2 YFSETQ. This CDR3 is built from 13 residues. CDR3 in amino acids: CASSLDRVDEQYF. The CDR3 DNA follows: TGCGCCAGCAGCTTGGACAGGGTGGACGAGCAGTACTTC. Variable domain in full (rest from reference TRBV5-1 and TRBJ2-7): KAGVTQTPRYLIKTRGQQVTLSCSPISGHRSVSWYQQTPGQGLQFLFEYFSETQRNKGNFPGRFSGRQFSNSRSEMNVSTLELGDSALYLCASSLDRVDEQYFGPGTRLTVT.

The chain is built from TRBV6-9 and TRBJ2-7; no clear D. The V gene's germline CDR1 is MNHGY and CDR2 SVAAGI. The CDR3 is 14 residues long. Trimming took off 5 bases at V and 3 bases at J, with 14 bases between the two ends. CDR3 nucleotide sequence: TGTGCCAGCAGTGACCGGCCATGGGGCTACGAGCAGTACTTC. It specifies CASSDRPWGYEQYF.

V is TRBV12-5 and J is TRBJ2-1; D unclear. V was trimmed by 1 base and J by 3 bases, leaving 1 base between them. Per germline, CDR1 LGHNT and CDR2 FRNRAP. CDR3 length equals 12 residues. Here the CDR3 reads CASGLDYNEQFF. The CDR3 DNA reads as TGTGCTAGTGGTTTGGACTACAATGAGCAGTTCTTC.

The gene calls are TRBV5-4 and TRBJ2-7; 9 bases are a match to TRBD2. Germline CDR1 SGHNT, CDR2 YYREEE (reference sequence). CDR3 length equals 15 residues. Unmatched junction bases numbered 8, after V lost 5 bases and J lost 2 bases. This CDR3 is CASRKAGGPPYEQYF. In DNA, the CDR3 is TGTGCCAGCAGGAAGGCGGGAGGGCCGCCCTACGAGCAGTACTTC.

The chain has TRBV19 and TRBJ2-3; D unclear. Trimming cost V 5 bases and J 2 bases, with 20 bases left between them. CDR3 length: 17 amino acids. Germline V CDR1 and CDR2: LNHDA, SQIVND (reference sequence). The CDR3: CASSWLASSTLTDTQYF. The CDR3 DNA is TGTGCCAGTAGTTGGTTAGCCTCCTCTACTCTCACAGATACGCAGTATTTT.

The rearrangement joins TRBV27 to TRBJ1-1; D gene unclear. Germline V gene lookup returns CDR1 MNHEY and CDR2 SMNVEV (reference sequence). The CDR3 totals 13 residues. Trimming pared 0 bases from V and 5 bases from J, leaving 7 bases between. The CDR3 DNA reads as TGTGCCAGCAGTTTATCGACGGGAACTGAAGCTTTCTTT. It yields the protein CASSLSTGTEAFF.

Written as DNA, the CDR3 is TGTGCCAGTTGTGACAGGGAAATCTCTGGGGCCAACGTCCTGACTTTC. Amino acid sequence: CASCDREISGANVLTF. V and J are TRBV19 and TRBJ2-6; 7 positions agree with TRBD1. Germline CDR1 is LNHDA and CDR2 is SQIVND (reference sequence). The CDR3 sequence is 16 residues long. The J segment lost 0 bases and the V segment lost 8 bases, leaving 7 bases of the junction unmatched.

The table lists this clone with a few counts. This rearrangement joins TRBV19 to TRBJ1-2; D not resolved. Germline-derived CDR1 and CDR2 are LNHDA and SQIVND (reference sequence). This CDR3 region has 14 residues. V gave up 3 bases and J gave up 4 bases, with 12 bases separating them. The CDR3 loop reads CASSIPEAAYGYTF. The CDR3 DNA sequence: TGTGCCAGTAGTATCCCAGAGGCGGCCTATGGCTACACCTTC.

The DNA for the CDR3 is TGTGCCATTGCACCCTCGGGCGGAAACACCATATATTTT. This gives the protein CAIAPSGGNTIYF. V gene TRBV19 combines with J gene TRBJ1-3; D is undetermined. Germline V gene sequence: CDR1 LNHDA, CDR2 SQIVND (reference sequence). V was shortened by 10 bases and J by 4 bases, with 14 bases between the two germline ends. The CDR3 runs to 13 residues.

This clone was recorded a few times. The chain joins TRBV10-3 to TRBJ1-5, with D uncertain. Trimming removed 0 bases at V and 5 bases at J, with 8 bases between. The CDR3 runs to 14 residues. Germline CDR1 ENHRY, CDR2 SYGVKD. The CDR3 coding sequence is TGTGCCATCAGTGAGTCAAGGGCGGATCAGCCCCAGCATTTT. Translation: CAISESRADQPQHF.

The CDR3 here is CASSELLEGYNEQFF. CDR3 DNA: TGCGCCAGCAGTGAGTTGTTGGAAGGCTACAATGAGCAGTTCTTC. This chain links TRBV10-1 with TRBJ2-1; no reliable D call. Germline V CDR1 and CDR2: WNHNN, SYGVQD (reference sequence). V shed 1 base and J shed 3 bases, with 10 bases lying between them. The CDR3 has 15 amino acids.

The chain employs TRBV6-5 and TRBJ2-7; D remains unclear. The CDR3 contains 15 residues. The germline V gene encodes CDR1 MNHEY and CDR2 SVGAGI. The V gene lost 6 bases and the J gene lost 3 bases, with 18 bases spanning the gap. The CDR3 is CASSQDAATFYEQYF. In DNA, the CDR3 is TGTGCCAGCAGCCAAGATGCGGCGACTTTCTACGAGCAGTACTTC.

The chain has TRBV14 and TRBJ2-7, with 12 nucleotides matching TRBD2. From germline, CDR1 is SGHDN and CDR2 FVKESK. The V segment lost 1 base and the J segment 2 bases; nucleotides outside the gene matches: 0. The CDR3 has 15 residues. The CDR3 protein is CASSQGTSGTYEQYF. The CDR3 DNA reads TGTGCCAGCAGCCAAGGGACTAGCGGGACCTACGAGCAGTACTTC.

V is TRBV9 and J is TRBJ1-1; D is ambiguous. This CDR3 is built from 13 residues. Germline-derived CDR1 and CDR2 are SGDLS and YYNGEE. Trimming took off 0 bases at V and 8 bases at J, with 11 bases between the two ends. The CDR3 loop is CASSVGTDFEAFF. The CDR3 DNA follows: TGTGCCAGCAGCGTAGGAACAGACTTCGAAGCTTTCTTT.

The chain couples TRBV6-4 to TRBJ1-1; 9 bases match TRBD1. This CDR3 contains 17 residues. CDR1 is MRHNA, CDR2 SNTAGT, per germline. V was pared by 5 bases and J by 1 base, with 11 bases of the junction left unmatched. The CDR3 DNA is TGTGCCAGCAGTTACCCCGGGACAGGGACAAAGAACACTGAAGCTTTCTTT. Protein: CASSYPGTGTKNTEAFF.

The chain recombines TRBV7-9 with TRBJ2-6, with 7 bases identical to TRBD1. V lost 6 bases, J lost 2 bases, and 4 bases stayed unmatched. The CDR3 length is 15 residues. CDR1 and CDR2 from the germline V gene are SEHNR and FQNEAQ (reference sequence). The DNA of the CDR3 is TGTGCCAGCAGTCCCACAGGGGCTGGGGCCAACGTCCTGACTTTC. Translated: CASSPTGAGANVLTF.

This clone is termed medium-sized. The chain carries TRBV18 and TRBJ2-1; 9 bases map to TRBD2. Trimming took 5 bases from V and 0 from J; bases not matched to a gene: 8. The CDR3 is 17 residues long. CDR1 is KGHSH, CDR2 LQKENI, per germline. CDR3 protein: CASSDASGTDSYNEQFF. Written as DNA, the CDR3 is TGTGCCAGCTCAGACGCTAGCGGGACAGACTCCTACAATGAGCAGTTCTTC. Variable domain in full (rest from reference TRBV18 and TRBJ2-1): NAGVMQNPRHLVRRRGQEARLRCSPMKGHSHVYWYRQLPEEGLKFMVYLQKENIIDESGMPKERFSAEFPKEGPSILRIQQVVRGDSAAYFCASSDASGTDSYNEQFFGPGTRLTVL.

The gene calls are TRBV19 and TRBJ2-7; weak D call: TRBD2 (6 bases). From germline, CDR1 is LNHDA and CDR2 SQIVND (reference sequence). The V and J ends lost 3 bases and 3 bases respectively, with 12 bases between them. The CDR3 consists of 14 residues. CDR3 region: CASSMDSGFYEQYF. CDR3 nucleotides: TGTGCCAGTAGTATGGATAGCGGATTCTACGAGCAGTACTTC.